This T cell receptor (beta chain) is drawn from a study of cytomegalovirus exposure and HLA in healthy donors. General study results and limits: Upon later analysis, HLA-associated TCR beta chains proved more clonally expanded than other, equally common chains.

Germline CDR1 is MDHEN and CDR2 is SYDVKM. The V and J ends lost 6 bases and 5 bases, in that order; junction bases with no gene match: 8. This CDR3 comprises 14 residues. Points on this clone: Its antigen remains unidentified.

The PCR made use of 60 Vbeta and 13 Jbeta primers. The protocol was immunoSEQ multiplex PCR, while the TCRdb copy is restricted to in-frame clones and leaves out a portion. Of some 120,000 clones in the sample, approximately 80% are singletons; the top ten hold 2% to 3%. V and J are TRBV28 and TRBJ2-3; 7 bases align to TRBD1. The sample consisted of PBMCs. The sequence was collected from a man aged 30-40 years in good health and CMV-seronegative. The CDR3 here is CASSSDRDQDTQYF. CDR3 bases: TGTGCCAGCAGCTCAGACAGGGATCAAGATACGCAGTATTTT.